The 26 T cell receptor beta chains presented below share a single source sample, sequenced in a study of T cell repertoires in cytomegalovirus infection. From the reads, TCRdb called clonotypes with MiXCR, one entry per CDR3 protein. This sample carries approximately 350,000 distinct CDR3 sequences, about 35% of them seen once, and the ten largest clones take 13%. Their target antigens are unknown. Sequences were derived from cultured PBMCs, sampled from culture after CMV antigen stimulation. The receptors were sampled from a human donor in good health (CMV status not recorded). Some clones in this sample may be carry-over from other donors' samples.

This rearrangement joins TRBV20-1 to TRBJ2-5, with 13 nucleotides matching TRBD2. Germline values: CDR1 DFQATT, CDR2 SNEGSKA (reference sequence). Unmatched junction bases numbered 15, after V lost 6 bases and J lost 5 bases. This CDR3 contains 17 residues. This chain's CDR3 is CSARIRGLAGVKETQYF. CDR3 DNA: TGCAGTGCAAGAATTCGAGGACTAGCGGGAGTCAAGGAGACCCAGTACTTC.

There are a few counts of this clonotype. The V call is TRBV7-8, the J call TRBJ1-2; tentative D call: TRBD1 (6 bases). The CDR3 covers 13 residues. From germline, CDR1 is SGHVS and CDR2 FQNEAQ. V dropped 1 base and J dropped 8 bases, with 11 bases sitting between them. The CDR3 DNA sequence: TGTGCCAGCAGCTTAGAAGGGGGGGAAGGCTACACCTTC. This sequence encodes CASSLEGGEGYTF.

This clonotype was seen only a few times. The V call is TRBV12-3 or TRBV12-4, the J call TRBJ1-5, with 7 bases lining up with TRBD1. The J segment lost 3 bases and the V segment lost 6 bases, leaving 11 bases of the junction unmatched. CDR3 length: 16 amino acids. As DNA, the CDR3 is TGTGCCAGCAGGTCGGGACAGCGGAGGGACAATCAGCCCCAGCATTTT. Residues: CASRSGQRRDNQPQHF.

The CDR3 sequence: CASSPGRDNEQFF. CDR3 sequence (DNA): TGTGCCAGCAGCCCCGGCCGGGACAATGAGCAGTTCTTC. The V call is TRBV11-2, the J call TRBJ2-1; D is uncertain. Trimming cost V 5 bases and J 5 bases, with 10 bases left between them. The CDR3 loop spans 13 amino acids. Germline-derived CDR1 and CDR2 are SGHAT and FQNNGV.

The CDR3 bases are TGTGCCAGCTCACCACGGGGCAAGGGGGGGACTAAGGACTCCTACAATGAGCAGTTCTTC. Protein: CASSPRGKGGTKDSYNEQFF. The V gene is TRBV18, the J gene TRBJ2-1, with a tentative D call TRBD2 (7 bases). This CDR3 region has 20 residues. Germline V gene lookup returns CDR1 KGHSH and CDR2 LQKENI. V lost 1 base and J lost 0, with 22 bases in between.

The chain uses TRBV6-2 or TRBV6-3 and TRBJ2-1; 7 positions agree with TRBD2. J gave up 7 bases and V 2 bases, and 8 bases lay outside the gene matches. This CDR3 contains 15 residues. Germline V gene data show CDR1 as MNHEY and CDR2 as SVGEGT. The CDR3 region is CASSYTAGVKNEQFF. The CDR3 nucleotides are TGTGCCAGCAGTTACACGGCGGGAGTCAAGAATGAGCAGTTCTTC.

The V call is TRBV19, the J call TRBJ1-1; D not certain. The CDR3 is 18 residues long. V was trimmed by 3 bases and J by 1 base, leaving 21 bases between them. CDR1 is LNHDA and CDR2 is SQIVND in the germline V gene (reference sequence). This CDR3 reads CASSMSGAGFWANTEAFF. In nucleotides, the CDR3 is TGTGCCAGTAGTATGTCTGGAGCCGGCTTTTGGGCGAACACTGAAGCTTTCTTT. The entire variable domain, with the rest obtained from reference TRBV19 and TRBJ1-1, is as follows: DGGITQSPKYLFRKEGQNVTLSCEQNLNHDAMYWYRQDPGQGLRLIYYSQIVNDFQKGDIAEGYSVSREKKESFPLTVTSAQKNPTAFYLCASSMSGAGFWANTEAFFGQGTRLTVV.

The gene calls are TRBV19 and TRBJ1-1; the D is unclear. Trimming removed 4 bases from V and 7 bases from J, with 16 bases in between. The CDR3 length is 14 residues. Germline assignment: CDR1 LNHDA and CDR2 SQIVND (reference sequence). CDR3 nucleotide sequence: TGTGCCAGTAGTAAATATAGGGAAGGAAATGAAGCTTTCTTT. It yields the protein CASSKYREGNEAFF.

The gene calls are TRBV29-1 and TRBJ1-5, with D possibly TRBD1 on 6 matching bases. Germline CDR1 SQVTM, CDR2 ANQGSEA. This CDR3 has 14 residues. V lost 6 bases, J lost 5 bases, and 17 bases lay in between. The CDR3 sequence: CSVHLLQGYQPQHF. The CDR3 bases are TGCAGCGTCCACCTACTACAGGGTTATCAGCCCCAGCATTTT.

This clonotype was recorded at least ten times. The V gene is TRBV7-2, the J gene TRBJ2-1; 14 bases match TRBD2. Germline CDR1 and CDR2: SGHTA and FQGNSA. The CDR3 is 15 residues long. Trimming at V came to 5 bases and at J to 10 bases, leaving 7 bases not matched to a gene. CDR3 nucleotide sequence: TGTGCCAGCAGCCTCGGACTAGCGGGAGGATTGGAGCAGTTCTTC. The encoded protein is CASSLGLAGGLEQFF.

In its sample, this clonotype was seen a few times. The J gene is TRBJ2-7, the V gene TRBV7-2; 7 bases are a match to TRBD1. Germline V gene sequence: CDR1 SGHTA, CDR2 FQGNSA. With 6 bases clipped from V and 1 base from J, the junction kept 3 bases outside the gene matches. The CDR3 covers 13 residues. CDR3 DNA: TGTGCCAGCAGGGACAGGTTTTCCTACGAGCAGTACTTC. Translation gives CASRDRFSYEQYF.

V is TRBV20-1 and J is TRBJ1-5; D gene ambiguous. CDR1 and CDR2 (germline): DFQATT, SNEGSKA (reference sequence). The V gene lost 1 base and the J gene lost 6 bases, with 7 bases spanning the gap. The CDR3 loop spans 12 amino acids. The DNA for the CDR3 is TGCAGTGCTAGAGGGGGTACTCAGCCCCAGCATTTT. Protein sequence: CSARGGTQPQHF.

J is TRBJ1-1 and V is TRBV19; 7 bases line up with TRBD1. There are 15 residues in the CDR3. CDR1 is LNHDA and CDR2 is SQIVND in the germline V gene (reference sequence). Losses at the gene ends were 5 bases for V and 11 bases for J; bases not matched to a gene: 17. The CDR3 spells CASSSTGARGLAAFF. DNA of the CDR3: TGTGCCAGTAGTTCCACAGGGGCCAGGGGGTTGGCGGCTTTCTTT.

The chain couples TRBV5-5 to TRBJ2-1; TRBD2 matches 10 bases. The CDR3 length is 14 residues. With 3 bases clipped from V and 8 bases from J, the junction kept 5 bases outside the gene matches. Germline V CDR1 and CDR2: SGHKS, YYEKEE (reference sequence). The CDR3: CASSWGLATDEQFF. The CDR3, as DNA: TGTGCCAGCAGCTGGGGACTAGCGACGGATGAGCAGTTCTTC.

CDR3 DNA sequence: TGTGCCAGCAGCGAGACAGGGGGGCTGAACACTGAAGCTTTCTTT. It encodes CASSETGGLNTEAFF. The rearrangement uses TRBV7-9 and TRBJ1-1; 9 bases fit TRBD1. V dropped 5 bases and J dropped 0; count of bases not matched to a gene: 4. This CDR3 region has 15 residues. Germline CDR1 is SEHNR and CDR2 is FQNEAQ (reference sequence).

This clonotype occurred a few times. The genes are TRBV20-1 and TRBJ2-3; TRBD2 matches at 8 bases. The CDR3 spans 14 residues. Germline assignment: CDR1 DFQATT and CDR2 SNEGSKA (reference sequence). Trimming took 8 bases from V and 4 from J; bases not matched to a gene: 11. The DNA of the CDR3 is TGCAGTTCCTTAGCGGGATCTCGGGCAGATACGCAGTATTTT. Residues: CSSLAGSRADTQYF.

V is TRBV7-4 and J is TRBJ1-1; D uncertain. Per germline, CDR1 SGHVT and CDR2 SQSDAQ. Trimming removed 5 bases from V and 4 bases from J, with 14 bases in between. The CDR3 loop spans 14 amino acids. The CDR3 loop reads CASSPTAAGTEAFF. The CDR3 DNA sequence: TGTGCCAGCAGCCCCACAGCGGCAGGCACTGAAGCTTTCTTT.

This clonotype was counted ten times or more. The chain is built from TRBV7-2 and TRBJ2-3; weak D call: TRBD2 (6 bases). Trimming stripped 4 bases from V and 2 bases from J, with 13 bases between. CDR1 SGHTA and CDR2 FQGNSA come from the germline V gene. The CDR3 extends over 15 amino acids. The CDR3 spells CASSYGGATTDTQYF. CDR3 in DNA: TGTGCCAGCAGCTACGGGGGAGCGACCACAGATACGCAGTATTTT. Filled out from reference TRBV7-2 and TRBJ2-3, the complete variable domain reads GAGVSQSPSNKVTEKGKDVELRCDPISGHTALYWYRQSLGQGLEFLIYFQGNSAPDKSGLPSDRFSAERTGGSVSTLTIQRTQQEDSAVYLCASSYGGATTDTQYFGPGTRLTVL.

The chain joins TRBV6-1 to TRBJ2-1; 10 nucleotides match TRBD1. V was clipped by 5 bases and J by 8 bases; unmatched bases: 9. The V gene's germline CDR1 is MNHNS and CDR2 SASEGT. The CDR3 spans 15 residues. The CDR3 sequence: CASSLTGQGLYEQFF. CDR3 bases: TGTGCCAGCAGTTTAACGGGACAGGGGTTATATGAGCAGTTCTTC.

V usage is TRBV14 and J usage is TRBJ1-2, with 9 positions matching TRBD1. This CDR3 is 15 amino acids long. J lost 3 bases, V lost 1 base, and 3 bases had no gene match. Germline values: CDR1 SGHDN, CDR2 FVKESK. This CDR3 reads CASSQAGTGYYGYTF. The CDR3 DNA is TGTGCCAGCAGCCAAGCCGGGACAGGGTACTATGGCTACACCTTC.

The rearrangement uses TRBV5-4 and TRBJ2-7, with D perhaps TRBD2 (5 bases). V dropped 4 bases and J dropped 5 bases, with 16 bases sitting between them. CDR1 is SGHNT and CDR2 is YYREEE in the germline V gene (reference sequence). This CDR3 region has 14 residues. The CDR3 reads CASSLVTRIDEQYF. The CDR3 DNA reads TGTGCCAGCAGCCTAGTAACTAGAATTGACGAGCAGTACTTC.

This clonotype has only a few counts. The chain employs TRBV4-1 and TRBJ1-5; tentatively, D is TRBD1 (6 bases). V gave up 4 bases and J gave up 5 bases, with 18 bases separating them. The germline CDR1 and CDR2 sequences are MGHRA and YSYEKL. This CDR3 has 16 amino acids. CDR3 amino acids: CASSPPPGQTDQPQHF. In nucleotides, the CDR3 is TGCGCCAGCAGCCCCCCCCCTGGACAGACCGATCAGCCCCAGCATTTT.

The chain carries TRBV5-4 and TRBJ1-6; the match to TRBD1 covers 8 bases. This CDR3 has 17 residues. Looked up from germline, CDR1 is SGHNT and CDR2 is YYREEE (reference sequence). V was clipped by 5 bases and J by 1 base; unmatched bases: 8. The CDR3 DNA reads TGTGCCAGCAGTACCGGGACAGGATGGTCCTATAATTCACCCCTCCACTTT. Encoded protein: CASSTGTGWSYNSPLHF.

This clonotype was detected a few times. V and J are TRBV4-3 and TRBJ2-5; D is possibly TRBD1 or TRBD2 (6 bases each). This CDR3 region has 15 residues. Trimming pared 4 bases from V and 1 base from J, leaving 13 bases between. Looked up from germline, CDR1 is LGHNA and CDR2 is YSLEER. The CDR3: CASSRDPGAQETQYF. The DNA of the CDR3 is TGCGCCAGCAGCCGGGATCCGGGGGCCCAAGAGACCCAGTACTTC.

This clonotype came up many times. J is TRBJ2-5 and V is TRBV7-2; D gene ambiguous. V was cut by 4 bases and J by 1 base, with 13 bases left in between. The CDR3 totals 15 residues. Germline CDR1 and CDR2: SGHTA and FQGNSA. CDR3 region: CASSYQHSAQETQYF. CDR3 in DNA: TGTGCCAGCAGCTATCAGCACTCCGCCCAAGAGACCCAGTACTTC.

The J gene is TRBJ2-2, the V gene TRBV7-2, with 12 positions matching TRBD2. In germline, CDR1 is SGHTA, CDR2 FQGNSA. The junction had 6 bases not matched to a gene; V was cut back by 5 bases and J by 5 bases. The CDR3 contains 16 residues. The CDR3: CASSPLAGGRTGELFF. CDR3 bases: TGTGCCAGCAGCCCGCTAGCGGGAGGGCGGACCGGGGAGCTGTTTTTT.